Below, one TCR beta chain is given with its context. As yet, its antigen is unknown. These data originate in a study of OX40 agonist ivuxolimab in advanced cancers. On the study more broadly: Of the patients, three showed partial responses, one with hepatocellular carcinoma and two with cutaneous melanoma.

Systemic immunosuppression or a history of autoimmune disease excluded patients. Germline CDR1 is SGHVS and CDR2 is FQNEAQ. The CDR3 length is 15 residues. V shed 4 bases and J shed 6 bases, with 16 bases lying between them. Profiling relied on immunoSEQ multiplex PCR, and the TCRdb table lists in-frame clones only, not all of them. The sample carries around 100,000 clones, 85% to 95% recorded once. Study observations and caveats: With doses of 0.1 to 3.0 mg/kg, CD4+ and CD8+ blood T cells had undergone clonal expansion by week 6.

Sequenced material: CD4+ or CD8+ T cells sorted from blood, taken in a trial of the OX40 agonist ivuxolimab. V gene TRBV7-8 combines with J gene TRBJ2-1; D tentatively reads TRBD1 or TRBD2 (5 bases each). This receptor was taken from an adult with an advanced solid tumor such as melanoma, head and neck, liver or kidney cancer. The CDR3 here is CASSSSWEGTNEQFF. The CDR3 DNA reads as TGTGCCAGCAGCTCGTCCTGGGAAGGGACCAATGAGCAGTTCTTC.